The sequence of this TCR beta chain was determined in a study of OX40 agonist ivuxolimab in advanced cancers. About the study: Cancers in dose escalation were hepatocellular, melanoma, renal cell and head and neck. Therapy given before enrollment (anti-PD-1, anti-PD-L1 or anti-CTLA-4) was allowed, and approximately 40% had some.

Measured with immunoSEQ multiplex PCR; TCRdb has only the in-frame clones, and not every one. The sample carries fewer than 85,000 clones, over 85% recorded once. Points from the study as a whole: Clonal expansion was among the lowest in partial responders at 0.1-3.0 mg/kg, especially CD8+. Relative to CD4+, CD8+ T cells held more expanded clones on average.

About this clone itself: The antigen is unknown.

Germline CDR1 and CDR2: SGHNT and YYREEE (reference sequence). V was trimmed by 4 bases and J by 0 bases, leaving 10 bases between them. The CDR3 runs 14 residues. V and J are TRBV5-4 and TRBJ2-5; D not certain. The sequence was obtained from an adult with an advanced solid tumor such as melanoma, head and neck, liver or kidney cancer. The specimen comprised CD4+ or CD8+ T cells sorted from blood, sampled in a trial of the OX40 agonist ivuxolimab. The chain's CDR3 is CASSAPMYQETQYF. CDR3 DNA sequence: TGTGCCAGCAGCGCTCCTATGTACCAAGAGACCCAGTACTTC. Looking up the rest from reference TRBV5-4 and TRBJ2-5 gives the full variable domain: ETGVTQSPTHLIKTRGQQVTLRCSSQSGHNTVSWYQQALGQGPQFIFQYYREEENGRGNFPPRFSGLQFPNYSSELNVNALELDDSALYLCASSAPMYQETQYFGPGTRLLVL.